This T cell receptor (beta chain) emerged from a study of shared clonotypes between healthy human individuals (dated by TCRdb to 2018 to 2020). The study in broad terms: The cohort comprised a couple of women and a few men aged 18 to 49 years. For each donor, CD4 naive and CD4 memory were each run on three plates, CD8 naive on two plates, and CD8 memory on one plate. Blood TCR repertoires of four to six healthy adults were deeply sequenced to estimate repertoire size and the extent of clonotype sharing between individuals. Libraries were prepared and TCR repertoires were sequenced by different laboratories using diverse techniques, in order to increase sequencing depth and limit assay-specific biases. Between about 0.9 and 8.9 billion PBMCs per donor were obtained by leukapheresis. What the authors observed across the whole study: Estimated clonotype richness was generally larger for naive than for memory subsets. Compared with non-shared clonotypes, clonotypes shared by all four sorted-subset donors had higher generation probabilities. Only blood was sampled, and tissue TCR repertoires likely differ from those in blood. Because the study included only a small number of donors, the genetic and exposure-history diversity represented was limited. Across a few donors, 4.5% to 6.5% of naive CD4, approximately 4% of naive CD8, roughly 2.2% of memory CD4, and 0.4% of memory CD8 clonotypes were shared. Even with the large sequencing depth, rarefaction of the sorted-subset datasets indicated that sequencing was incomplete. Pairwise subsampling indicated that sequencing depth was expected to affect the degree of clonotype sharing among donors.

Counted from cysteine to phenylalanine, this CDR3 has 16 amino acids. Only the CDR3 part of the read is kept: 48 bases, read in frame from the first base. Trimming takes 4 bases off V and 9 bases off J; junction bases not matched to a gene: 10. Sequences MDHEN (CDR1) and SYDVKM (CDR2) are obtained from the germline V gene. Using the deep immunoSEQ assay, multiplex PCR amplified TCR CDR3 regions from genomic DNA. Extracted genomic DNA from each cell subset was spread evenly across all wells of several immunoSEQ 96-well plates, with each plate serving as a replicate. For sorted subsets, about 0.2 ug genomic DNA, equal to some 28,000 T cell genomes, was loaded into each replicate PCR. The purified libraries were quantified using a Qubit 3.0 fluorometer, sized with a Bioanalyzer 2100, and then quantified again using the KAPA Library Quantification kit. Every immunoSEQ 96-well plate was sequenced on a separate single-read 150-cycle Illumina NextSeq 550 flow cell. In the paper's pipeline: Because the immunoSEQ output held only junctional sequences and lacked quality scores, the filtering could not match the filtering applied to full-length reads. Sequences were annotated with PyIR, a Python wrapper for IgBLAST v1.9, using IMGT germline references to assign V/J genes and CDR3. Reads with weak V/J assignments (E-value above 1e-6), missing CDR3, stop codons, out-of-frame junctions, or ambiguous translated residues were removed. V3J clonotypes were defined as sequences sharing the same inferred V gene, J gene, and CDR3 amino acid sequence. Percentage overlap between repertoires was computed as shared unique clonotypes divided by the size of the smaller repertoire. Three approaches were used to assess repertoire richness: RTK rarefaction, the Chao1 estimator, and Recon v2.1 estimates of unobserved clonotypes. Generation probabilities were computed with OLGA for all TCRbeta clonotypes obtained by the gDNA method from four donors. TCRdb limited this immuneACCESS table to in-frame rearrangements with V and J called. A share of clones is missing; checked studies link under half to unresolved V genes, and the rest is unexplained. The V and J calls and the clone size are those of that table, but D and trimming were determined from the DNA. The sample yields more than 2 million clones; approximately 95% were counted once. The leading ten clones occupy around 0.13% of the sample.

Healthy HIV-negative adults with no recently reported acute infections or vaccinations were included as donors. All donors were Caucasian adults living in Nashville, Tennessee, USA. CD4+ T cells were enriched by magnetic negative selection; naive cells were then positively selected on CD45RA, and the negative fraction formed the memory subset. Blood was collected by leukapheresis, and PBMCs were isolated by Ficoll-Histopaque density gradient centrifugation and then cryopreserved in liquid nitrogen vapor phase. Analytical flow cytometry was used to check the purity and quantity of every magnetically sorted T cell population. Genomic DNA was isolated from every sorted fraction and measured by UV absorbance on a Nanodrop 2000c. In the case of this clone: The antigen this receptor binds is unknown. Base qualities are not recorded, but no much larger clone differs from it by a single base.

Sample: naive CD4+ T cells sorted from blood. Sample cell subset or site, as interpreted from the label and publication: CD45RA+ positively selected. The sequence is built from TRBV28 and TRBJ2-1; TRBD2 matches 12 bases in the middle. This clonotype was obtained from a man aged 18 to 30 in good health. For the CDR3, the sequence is CASSSSGGAPLSEQFF. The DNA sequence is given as TGTGCCAGCAGTTCTAGCGGGGGGGCCCCCTTATCTGAGCAGTTCTTC.